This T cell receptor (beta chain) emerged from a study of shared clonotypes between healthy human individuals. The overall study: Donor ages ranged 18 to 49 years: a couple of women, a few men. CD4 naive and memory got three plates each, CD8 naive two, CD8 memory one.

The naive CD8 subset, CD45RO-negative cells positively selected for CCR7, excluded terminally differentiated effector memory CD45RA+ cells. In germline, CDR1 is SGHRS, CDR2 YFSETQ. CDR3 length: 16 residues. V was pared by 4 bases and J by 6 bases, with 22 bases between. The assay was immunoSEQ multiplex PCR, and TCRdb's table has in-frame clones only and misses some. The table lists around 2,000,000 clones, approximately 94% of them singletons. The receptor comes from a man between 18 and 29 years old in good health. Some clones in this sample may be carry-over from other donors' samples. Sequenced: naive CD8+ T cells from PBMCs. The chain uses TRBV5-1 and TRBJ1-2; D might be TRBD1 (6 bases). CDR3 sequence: CASSLDLRGVFDGYTF. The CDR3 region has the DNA TGCGCCAGCAGCCTGGACCTTAGGGGGGTCTTTGATGGCTACACCTTC.